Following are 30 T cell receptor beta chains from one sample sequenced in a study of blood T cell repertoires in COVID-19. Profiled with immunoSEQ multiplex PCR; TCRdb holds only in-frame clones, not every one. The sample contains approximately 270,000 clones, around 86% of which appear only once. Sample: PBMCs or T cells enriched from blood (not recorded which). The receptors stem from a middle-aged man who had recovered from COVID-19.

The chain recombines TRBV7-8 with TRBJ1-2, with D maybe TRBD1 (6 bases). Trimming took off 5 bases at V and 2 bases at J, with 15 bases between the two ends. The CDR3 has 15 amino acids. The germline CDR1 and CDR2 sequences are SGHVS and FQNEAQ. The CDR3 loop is CASSRSQGSNYGYTF. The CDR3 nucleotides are TGTGCCAGCAGCCGCTCACAGGGCTCCAACTATGGCTACACCTTC.

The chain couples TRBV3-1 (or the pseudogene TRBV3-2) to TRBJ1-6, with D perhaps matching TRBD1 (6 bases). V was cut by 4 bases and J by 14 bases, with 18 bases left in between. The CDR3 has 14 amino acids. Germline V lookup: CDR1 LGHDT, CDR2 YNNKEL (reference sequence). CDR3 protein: CASSRGVQGIALHF. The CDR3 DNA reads TGTGCCAGCAGCCGAGGGGTCCAGGGGATCGCCCTCCACTTT.

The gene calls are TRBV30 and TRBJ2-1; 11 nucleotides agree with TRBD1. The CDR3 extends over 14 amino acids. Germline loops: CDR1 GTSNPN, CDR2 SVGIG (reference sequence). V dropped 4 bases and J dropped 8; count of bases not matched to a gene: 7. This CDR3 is CAWNGQGAFYEQFF. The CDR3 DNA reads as TGTGCCTGGAATGGACAGGGGGCGTTCTATGAGCAGTTCTTC.

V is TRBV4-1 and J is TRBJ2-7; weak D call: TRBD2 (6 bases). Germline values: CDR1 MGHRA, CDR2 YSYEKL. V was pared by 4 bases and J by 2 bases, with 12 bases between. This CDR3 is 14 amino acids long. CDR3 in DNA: TGCGCCAGCAGCCGGAGGGACTCCACCTACGAGCAGTACTTC. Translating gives CASSRRDSTYEQYF.

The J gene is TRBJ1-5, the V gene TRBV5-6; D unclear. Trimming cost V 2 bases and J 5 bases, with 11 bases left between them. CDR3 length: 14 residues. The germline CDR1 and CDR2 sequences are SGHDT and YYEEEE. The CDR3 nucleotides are TGTGCCAGCAGCTTTTCTAGGTCCGATCAGCCCCAGCATTTT. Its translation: CASSFSRSDQPQHF.

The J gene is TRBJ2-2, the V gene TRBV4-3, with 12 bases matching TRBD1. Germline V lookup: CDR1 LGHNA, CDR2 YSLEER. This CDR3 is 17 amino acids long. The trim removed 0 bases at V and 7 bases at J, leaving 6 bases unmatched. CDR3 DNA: TGCGCCAGCAGCCAAGATGTGGGACAGGGGGCTTTCGGGGAGCTGTTTTTT. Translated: CASSQDVGQGAFGELFF.

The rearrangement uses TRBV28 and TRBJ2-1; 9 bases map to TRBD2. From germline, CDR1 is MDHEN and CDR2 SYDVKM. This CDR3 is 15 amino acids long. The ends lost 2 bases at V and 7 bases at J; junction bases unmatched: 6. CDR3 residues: CASSLAGGPLNEQFF. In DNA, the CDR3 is TGTGCCAGCAGTTTAGCGGGAGGGCCTCTAAATGAGCAGTTCTTC.

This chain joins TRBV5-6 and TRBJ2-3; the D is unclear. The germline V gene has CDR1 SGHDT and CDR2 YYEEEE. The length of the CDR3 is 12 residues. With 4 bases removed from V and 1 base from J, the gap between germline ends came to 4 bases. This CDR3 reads CASSRGTDTQYF. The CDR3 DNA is TGTGCCAGCAGCCGCGGCACAGATACGCAGTATTTT.

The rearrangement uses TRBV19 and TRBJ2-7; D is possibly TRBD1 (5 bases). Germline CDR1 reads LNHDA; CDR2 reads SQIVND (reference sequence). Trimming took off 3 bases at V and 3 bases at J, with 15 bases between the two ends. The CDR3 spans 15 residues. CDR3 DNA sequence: TGTGCCAGTAGTATTCCAGGGCGATCAAACTACGAGCAGTACTTC. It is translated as CASSIPGRSNYEQYF.

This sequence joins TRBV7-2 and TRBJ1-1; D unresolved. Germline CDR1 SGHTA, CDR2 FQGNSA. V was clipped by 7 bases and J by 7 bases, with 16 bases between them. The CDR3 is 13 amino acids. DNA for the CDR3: TGTGCCAGCAATCTTCCCCAGGTCGGTGAAGCTTTCTTT. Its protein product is CASNLPQVGEAFF. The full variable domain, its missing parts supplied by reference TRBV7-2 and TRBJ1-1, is GAGVSQSPSNKVTEKGKDVELRCDPISGHTALYWYRQSLGQGLEFLIYFQGNSAPDKSGLPSDRFSAERTGGSVSTLTIQRTQQEDSAVYLCASNLPQVGEAFFGQGTRLTVV.

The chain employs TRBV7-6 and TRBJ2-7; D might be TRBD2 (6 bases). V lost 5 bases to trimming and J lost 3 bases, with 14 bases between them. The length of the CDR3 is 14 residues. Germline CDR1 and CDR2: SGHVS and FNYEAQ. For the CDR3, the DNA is TGTGCCAGCAGCCCAGGGACTGTTCTCTACGAGCAGTACTTC. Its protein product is CASSPGTVLYEQYF.

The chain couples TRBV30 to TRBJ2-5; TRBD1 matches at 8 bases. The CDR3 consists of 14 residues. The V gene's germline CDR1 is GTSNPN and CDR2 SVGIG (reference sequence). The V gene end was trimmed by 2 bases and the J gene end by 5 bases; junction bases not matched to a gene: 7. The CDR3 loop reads CAWSRNRGFETQYF. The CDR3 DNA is TGTGCCTGGAGTCGTAACAGGGGGTTCGAGACCCAGTACTTC.

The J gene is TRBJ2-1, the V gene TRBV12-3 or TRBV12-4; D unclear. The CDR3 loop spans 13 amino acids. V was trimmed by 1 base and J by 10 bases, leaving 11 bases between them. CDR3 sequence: CASSLGWQAEQFF. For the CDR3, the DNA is TGTGCCAGCAGTTTAGGTTGGCAGGCAGAGCAGTTCTTC.

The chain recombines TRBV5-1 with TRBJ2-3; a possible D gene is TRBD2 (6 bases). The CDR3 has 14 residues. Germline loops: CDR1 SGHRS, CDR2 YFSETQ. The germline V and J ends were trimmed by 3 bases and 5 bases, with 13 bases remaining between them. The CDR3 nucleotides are TGCGCCAGCAGCTGGACGGGAGCCGTAGATACGCAGTATTTT. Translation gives CASSWTGAVDTQYF.

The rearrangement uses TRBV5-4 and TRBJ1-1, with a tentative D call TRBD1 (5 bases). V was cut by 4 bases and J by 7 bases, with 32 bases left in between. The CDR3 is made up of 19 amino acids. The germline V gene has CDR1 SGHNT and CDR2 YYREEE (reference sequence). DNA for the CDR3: TGTGCCAGCAGCGTCCAGCTGGGGGGACCCGGTGCTTCTGTACATGAAGCTTTCTTT. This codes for CASSVQLGGPGASVHEAFF.

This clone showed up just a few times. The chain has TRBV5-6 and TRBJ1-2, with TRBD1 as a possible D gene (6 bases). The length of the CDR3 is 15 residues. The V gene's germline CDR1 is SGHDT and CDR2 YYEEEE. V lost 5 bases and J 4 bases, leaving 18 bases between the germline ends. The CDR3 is CASRLRGTSSYGYTF. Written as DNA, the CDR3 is TGTGCCAGCAGACTCAGGGGAACTTCTAGCTATGGCTACACCTTC.

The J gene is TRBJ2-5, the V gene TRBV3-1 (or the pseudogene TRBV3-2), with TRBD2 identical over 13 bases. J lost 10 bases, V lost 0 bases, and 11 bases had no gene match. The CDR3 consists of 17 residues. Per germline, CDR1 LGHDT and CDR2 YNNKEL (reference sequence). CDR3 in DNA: TGTGCCAGCAGCCAAGATGAGGAACTAGCGGGGGGGCGTGGCCAGTACTTC. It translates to CASSQDEELAGGRGQYF.

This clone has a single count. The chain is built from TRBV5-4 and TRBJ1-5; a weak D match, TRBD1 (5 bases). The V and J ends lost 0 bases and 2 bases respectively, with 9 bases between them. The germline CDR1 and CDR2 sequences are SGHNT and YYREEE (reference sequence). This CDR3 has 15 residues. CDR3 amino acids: CASSLAGQGNQPQHF. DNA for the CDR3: TGTGCCAGCAGCTTGGCAGGGCAAGGCAATCAGCCCCAGCATTTT.

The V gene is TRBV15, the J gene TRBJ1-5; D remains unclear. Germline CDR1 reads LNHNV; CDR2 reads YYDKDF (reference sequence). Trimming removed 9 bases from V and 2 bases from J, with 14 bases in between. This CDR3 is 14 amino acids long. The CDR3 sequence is CATTFGQGNQPQHF. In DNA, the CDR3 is TGTGCCACTACCTTTGGGCAGGGCAATCAGCCCCAGCATTTT. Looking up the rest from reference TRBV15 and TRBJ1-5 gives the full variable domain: DAMVIQNPRYQVTQFGKPVTLSCSQTLNHNVMYWYQQKSSQAPKLLFHYYDKDFNNEADTPDNFQSRRPNTSFCFLDIRSPGLGDTAMYLCATTFGQGNQPQHFGDGTRLSIL.

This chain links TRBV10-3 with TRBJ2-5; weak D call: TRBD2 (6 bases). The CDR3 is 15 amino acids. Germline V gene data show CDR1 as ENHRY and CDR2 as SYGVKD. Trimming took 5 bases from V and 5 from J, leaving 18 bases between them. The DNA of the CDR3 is TGTGCCATCAGTCGACATAGCGGAGGTGGGGAGACCCAGTACTTC. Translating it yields CAISRHSGGGETQYF.

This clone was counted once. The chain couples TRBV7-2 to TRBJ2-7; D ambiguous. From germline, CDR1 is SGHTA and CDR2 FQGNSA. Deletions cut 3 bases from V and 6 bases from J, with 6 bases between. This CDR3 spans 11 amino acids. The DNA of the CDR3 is TGTGCCAGCAGCTTTTCCCTCGAGCAGTACTTC. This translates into CASSFSLEQYF.

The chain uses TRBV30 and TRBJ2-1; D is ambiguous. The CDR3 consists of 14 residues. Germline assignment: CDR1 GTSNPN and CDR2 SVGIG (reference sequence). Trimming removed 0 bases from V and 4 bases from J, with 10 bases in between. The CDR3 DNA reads TGTGCCTGGAGTGTCGCACTCATATACAATGAGCAGTTCTTC. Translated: CAWSVALIYNEQFF.

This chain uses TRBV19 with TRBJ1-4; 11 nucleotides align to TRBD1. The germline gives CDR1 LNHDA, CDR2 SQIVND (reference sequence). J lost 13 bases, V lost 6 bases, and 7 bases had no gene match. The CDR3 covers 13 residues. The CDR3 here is CASSEGQGGLLFF. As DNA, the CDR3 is TGTGCCAGTAGCGAGGGACAGGGGGGTTTACTGTTTTTT.

The CDR3 region is CAWCLRRGMITEAFF. The CDR3, as DNA: TGTGCCTGGTGCCTTCGTAGGGGTATGATTACTGAAGCTTTCTTT. The rearrangement joins TRBV30 to TRBJ1-1; a weak D match, TRBD1 (5 bases). This CDR3 spans 15 amino acids. V was cut by 5 bases and J by 5 bases, with 21 bases left in between. The germline CDR1 and CDR2 sequences are GTSNPN and SVGIG (reference sequence).

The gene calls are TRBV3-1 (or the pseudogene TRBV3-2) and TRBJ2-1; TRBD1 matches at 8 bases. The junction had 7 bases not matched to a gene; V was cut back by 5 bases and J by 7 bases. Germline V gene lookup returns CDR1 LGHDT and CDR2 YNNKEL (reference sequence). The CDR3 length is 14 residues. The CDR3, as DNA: TGTGCCAGCAGCTCGCGACAGGGGATGAATGAGCAGTTCTTC. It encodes CASSSRQGMNEQFF.

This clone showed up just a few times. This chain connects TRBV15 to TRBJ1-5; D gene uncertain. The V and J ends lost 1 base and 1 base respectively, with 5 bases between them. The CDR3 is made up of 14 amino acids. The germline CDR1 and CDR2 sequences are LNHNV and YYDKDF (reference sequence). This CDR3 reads CATSRGSSNQPQHF. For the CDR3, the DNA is TGTGCCACCAGCAGAGGAAGCAGCAATCAGCCCCAGCATTTT.

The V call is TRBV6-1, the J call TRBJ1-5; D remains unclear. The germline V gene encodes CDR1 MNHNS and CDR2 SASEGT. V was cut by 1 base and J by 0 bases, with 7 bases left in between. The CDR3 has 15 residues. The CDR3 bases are TGTGCCAGCAGTGAAGTGCGGGGTAGCAATCAGCCCCAGCATTTT. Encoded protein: CASSEVRGSNQPQHF.

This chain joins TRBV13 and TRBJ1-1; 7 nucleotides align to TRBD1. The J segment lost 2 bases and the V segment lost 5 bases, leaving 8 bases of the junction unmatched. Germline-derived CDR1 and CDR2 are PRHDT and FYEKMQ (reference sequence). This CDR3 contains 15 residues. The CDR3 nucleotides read TGTGCCAGCAGCCCTAAGACAGGGTTAAACACTGAAGCTTTCTTT. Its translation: CASSPKTGLNTEAFF. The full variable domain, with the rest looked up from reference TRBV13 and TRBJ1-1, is AAGVIQSPRHLIKEKRETATLKCYPIPRHDTVYWYQQGPGQDPQFLISFYEKMQSDKGSIPDRFSAQQFSDYHSELNMSSLELGDSALYFCASSPKTGLNTEAFFGQGTRLTVV.

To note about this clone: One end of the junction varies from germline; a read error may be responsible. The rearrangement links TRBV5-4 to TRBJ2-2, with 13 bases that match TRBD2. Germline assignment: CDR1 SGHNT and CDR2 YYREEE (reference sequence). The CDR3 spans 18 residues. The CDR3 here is CAGSIRFTSGRGTGELFF. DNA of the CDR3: TGTGCCGGCAGCATTCGATTTACTAGCGGGAGGGGGACCGGGGAGCTGTTTTTT.

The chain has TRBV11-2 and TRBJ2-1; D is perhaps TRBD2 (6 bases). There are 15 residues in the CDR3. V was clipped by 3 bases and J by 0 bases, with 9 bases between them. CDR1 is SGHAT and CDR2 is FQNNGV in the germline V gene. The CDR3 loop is CASSFGGTSYNEQFF. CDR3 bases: TGTGCCAGCAGCTTTGGCGGGACCTCCTACAATGAGCAGTTCTTC.